This TCR beta chain was retrieved from a study of T-cell reconstitution after alpha-beta-depleted transplantation in children. The J segment lost 15 bases and the V segment lost 0 bases, leaving 5 bases of the junction unmatched. The CDR3 is 12 residues long. Library preparation (for TCRbeta) was performed with unique molecular identifiers. TCRdb re-derived calls from the PCR reads in MiXCR, one entry per CDR3 protein. The table records hundreds of thousands of distinct CDR3 sequences, around 16% of them present only once. The chain uses TRBV12-3 or TRBV12-4 and TRBJ2-1; TRBD2 matches 7 bases. This clonotype originated in a human donor who donated a stem cell graft to a child with acute lymphoblastic leukemia. Here the sequenced sample was PBMCs from the stem cell graft donor, taken from the stem cell graft. The CDR3 coding sequence is TGTGCCAGCAGTTTAGCGGGGGGGAGACTGTTCTTC. Protein sequence: CASSLAGGRLFF.